Each of the 25 T cell receptor beta chains below was sequenced from the same sample in a study of T-cell reconstitution after alpha-beta-depleted transplantation in children. This sample's TCRbeta library carried unique molecular identifier barcodes. TCRdb re-called the PCR reads with MiXCR, one entry per CDR3 protein. The table records 480,000 or so distinct CDR3 sequences, about 10% of them present only once. The material sequenced was PBMCs, taken before TCRalphabeta/CD19-depleted stem cell transplant. These receptor sequences come from a child aged 2 to 10 with inherited bone marrow failure, due to receive a stem cell transplant.

This clonotype was detected ten times or more. The rearrangement links TRBV6-5 to TRBJ2-4, with 7 positions matching TRBD1. V shed 2 bases and J 6 bases; nucleotides not matched to a gene: 4. CDR1 and CDR2 (germline): MNHEY, SVGAGI. The CDR3 totals 14 residues. This chain's CDR3 is CASSYGTALNIQYF. CDR3 nucleotides: TGTGCCAGCAGTTACGGGACAGCTTTAAACATTCAGTACTTC.

Points on this clonotype: This may stem from a read error, because a much larger clone lies one nucleotide away. The V gene is TRBV4-3, the J gene TRBJ2-6, with 10 bases identical to TRBD2. This CDR3 contains 19 residues. Germline assignment: CDR1 LGHNA and CDR2 YSLEER. This CDR3 reads CSSSQALLAGAVGANVLTF. The CDR3 coding sequence is TGCTCCAGCAGCCAAGCTCTCCTAGCGGGAGCCGTTGGGGCCAACGTCCTGACTTTC.

This clonotype occurred many times. V and J are TRBV13 and TRBJ2-7; 8 bases agree with TRBD1. V gave up 5 bases and J gave up 5 bases; unmatched junction bases: 8. The CDR3 extends over 14 amino acids. Per germline, CDR1 PRHDT and CDR2 FYEKMQ (reference sequence). The CDR3 DNA follows: TGTGCCAGCAGCCCCGAACAGGGGGTCCACGAGCAGTACTTC. As protein: CASSPEQGVHEQYF. Drawing the rest from reference TRBV13 and TRBJ2-7, the complete variable domain is AAGVIQSPRHLIKEKRETATLKCYPIPRHDTVYWYQQGPGQDPQFLISFYEKMQSDKGSIPDRFSAQQFSDYHSELNMSSLELGDSALYFCASSPEQGVHEQYFGPGTRLTVT.

This clonotype was observed at least ten times. The chain is built from TRBV20-1 and TRBJ1-1; TRBD1 might be the D (6 bases). CDR1 is DFQATT and CDR2 is SNEGSKA in the germline V gene (reference sequence). CDR3 size: 13 residues. Trimming removed 2 bases from V and 2 bases from J, with 9 bases in between. CDR3 nucleotide sequence: TGCAGTGCTAGACAGGGGTTTAACACTGAAGCTTTCTTT. Translating gives CSARQGFNTEAFF.

This clonotype showed up many times. V is TRBV20-1 and J is TRBJ2-3, with D possibly matching TRBD2 (6 bases). The V end lost 5 bases, the J end lost 1 base, and 13 bases lay between the germline ends. Per germline, CDR1 DFQATT and CDR2 SNEGSKA (reference sequence). This CDR3 has 14 amino acids. This chain's CDR3 is CSASWWEGTDTQYF. The DNA for the CDR3 is TGCAGTGCTTCGTGGTGGGAGGGCACAGATACGCAGTATTTT.

This clonotype was seen only once. Since a much larger clone is just one base distant, this may be a read error. This chain uses TRBV12-3 or TRBV12-4 with TRBJ1-1; D is ambiguous. This CDR3 contains 15 residues. V dropped 6 bases and J dropped 0 bases, with 14 bases sitting between them. CDR3 loop: CASSRLGLMNTEAFF. As DNA, the CDR3 is TGTGCCAGCAGCCGCCTTGGGTTGATGAACACTGAAGCTTTCTTT.

This clonotype was seen ten or more times. The chain has TRBV29-1 and TRBJ1-1; possibly TRBD1 for D (5 bases). There are 14 residues in the CDR3. Germline V lookup: CDR1 SQVTM, CDR2 ANQGSEA. V lost 4 bases to trimming and J lost 0 bases, with 12 bases between them. The DNA of the CDR3 is TGCAGCGTTGGGGGCCAGTACATGAACACTGAAGCTTTCTTT. Amino acids: CSVGGQYMNTEAFF. Using reference TRBV29-1 and TRBJ1-1 for the parts outside the CDR3, the full variable domain is SAVISQKPSRDICQRGTSLTIQCQVDSQVTMMFWYRQQPGQSLTLIATANQGSEATYESGFVIDKFPISRPNLTFSTLTVSNMSPEDSSIYLCSVGGQYMNTEAFFGQGTRLTVV.

This clonotype was observed many times. One end of the junction is discordant with germline, which a read error may explain. The chain has TRBV12-3 or TRBV12-4 and TRBJ2-3; tentatively, D is TRBD1 (6 bases). The CDR3 totals 14 residues. The CDR3 DNA follows: TGTGCCAGCAGCTTAGGGGGAGAAACAGATACGCAGTATTTT. It is translated as CASSLGGETDTQYF.

This clonotype occurred many times. This sequence joins TRBV3-1 and TRBJ2-7; no reliable D call. Germline-derived CDR1 and CDR2 are LGHDT and YNNKEL (reference sequence). Between the trimmed V and J ends, which lost 4 bases and 3 bases, there was a span of 10 bases. This CDR3 spans 13 amino acids. The CDR3, as DNA: TGTGCCAGCAGCCTAGTTTCCAACTACGAGCAGTACTTC. As protein: CASSLVSNYEQYF.

This clonotype was seen at least ten times. The chain links TRBV29-1 to TRBJ2-1; a possible D gene is TRBD1 (6 bases). V lost 4 bases to trimming and J lost 7 bases, with 8 bases between them. In germline, CDR1 is SQVTM, CDR2 ANQGSEA. The CDR3 is 11 amino acids. CDR3 sequence reads: CSVVRGNEQFF. CDR3 in DNA: TGCAGCGTTGTAAGGGGGAATGAGCAGTTCTTC.

With regard to this clonotype: Just one base apart from a much larger clone, this may be a read error. This chain connects TRBV12-3 or TRBV12-4 to TRBJ2-7, with unresolved D. Deletions cut 3 bases from V and 4 bases from J, with 13 bases between. The CDR3 has 14 amino acids. The CDR3 reads CASSLADAHYEQYF. CDR3 sequence (DNA): TGTGCCAGCAGTTTGGCGGACGCCCATTACGAGCAGTACTTC.

This clonotype appeared many times. J is TRBJ1-2 and V is TRBV27; TRBD1 might be the D (6 bases). Trimming removed 6 bases at V and 3 bases at J, with 20 bases between. From germline, CDR1 is MNHEY and CDR2 SMNVEV (reference sequence). The CDR3 consists of 16 residues. CDR3 coding DNA: TGTGCCAGCAGCCAGGTGGGGGGGGCCAAGGACTATGGCTACACCTTC. This codes for CASSQVGGAKDYGYTF.

Comments on this clonotype: One base away lies a much larger clone, so this may be a sequencing read error. The chain joins TRBV28 to TRBJ2-3; 10 bases fit TRBD2. J was trimmed by 4 bases and V by 3 bases; bases with no gene match: 10. CDR3 length: 17 residues. Germline CDR1 and CDR2: MDHEN and SYDVKM. The CDR3 DNA reads TGTGCCAGCAGTTTCGTCCTAGCGGGAGTCTTACCAGATACGCAGTATTTT. Translating it yields CASSFVLAGVLPDTQYF.

As concerns this clonotype: One base away lies a much larger clone, so this may be a sequencing read error. This chain connects TRBV27 to TRBJ2-7, with D tentatively TRBD2 (6 bases). Germline assignment: CDR1 MNHEY and CDR2 SMNVEV (reference sequence). CDR3 size: 15 residues. V was pared by 0 bases and J by 5 bases, with 14 bases between. This CDR3 reads CASSLSSGSFNEQYF. DNA for the CDR3: TGTGCCAGCAGTTTATCTTCCGGGAGTTTCAACGAGCAGTACTTC.

In the case of this clonotype: Since a much larger clone is just one base distant, this may be a read error. This chain joins TRBV10-2 and TRBJ1-4, with D unclear. This CDR3 has 13 amino acids. The germline V and J ends were trimmed by 10 bases and 1 base, with 10 bases remaining between them. Germline CDR1 is WSHSY and CDR2 is SAAADI. The CDR3 nucleotides read TGCGCCACCCCTGGCCGAACTAATGAAAAACTGTTTTTT. Protein product: CATPGRTNEKLFF.

This clonotype was counted ten times or more. This chain uses TRBV5-8 with TRBJ2-3; tentatively, D is TRBD2 (5 bases). The CDR3 runs to 15 residues. The germline V and J ends were trimmed by 0 bases and 2 bases, with 10 bases remaining between them. The germline V gene encodes CDR1 SGHTS and CDR2 YDEGEE. CDR3 sequence: CASSLGGRTTDTQYF. Written as DNA, the CDR3 is TGTGCCAGCAGCTTGGGAGGGCGGACCACAGATACGCAGTATTTT.

This clonotype was counted at least ten times. The V gene is TRBV7-2, the J gene TRBJ2-3, with unresolved D. V was cut by 4 bases and J by 0 bases, with 14 bases left in between. Germline assignment: CDR1 SGHTA and CDR2 FQGNSA. The CDR3 sequence is 16 residues long. CDR3 sequence (DNA): TGTGCCAGCAGCTCCCGGTCCCGGAGCAGCACAGATACGCAGTATTTT. It yields the protein CASSSRSRSSTDTQYF.

As for this clonotype: This sequence may be a read error, since a much larger clone differs from it by one base. The chain employs TRBV5-6 and TRBJ2-7, with 9 positions matching TRBD2. The CDR3 loop spans 15 amino acids. Germline lookup yields CDR1 SGHDT and CDR2 YYEEEE. CDR3: CATSLSASGTYEQYF. The CDR3 bases are TGTGCCACCAGCTTGTCCGCTAGCGGGACCTACGAGCAGTACTTC.

The chain couples TRBV24-1 to TRBJ2-2; D is unclear. The CDR3 runs 16 residues. Trimming took off 2 bases at V and 2 bases at J, with 11 bases between the two ends. Germline V gives CDR1 KGHDR, CDR2 SFDVKD. The CDR3 region is CATSDSAPPNTGELFF. In nucleotides, the CDR3 is TGTGCCACCAGTGATTCGGCACCACCTAACACCGGGGAGCTGTTTTTT.

The sample holds many counts of this clonotype. The V call is TRBV29-1, the J call TRBJ1-5; 8 bases line up with TRBD1. CDR1 SQVTM and CDR2 ANQGSEA come from the germline V gene. V lost 7 bases to trimming and J lost 1 base; unmatched junction nucleotides: 3. The CDR3 runs to 13 residues. CDR3 DNA: TGCAGCGCAACAGGGGGAAGCAATCAGCCCCAGCATTTT. Translation: CSATGGSNQPQHF.

This clonotype was found many times. This chain links TRBV27 with TRBJ2-1; TRBD1 or TRBD2 may be the D gene (5 bases each). The CDR3 has 14 amino acids. Germline CDR1 reads MNHEY; CDR2 reads SMNVEV (reference sequence). V gave up 3 bases and J gave up 7 bases, with 13 bases separating them. For the CDR3, the DNA is TGTGCCAGCAGTTTCCCGGGACCCCTAAATGAGCAGTTCTTC. Translation: CASSFPGPLNEQFF.

The chain couples TRBV6-1 to TRBJ2-3; D may be TRBD1 (6 bases). Trimming took off 6 bases at V and 2 bases at J, with 12 bases between the two ends. Germline CDR1 MNHNS, CDR2 SASEGT. This CDR3 contains 14 residues. As DNA, the CDR3 is TGTGCCAGCAGGGTCGGGACAACCACAGATACGCAGTATTTT. This translates into CASRVGTTTDTQYF.

The chain joins TRBV12-3 or TRBV12-4 to TRBJ1-1; 11 positions agree with TRBD1. The CDR3 loop spans 15 amino acids. The V and J ends lost 6 bases and 5 bases, in that order; junction bases with no gene match: 8. The CDR3 spells CASSWTGGGRTEAFF. DNA of the CDR3: TGTGCCAGCAGCTGGACAGGGGGCGGGAGAACTGAAGCTTTCTTT.

In regard to this clonotype: A much larger clone lies a single base off, so this may be a read error. CDR3: CASSLEPSSGGAYEQYV. DNA of the CDR3: TGTGCCAGCAGCTTAGAACCCTCCTCAGGCGGTGCCTACGAGCAGTACGTC. The V gene is TRBV7-6, the J gene TRBJ2-7; D remains unclear. Germline V CDR1 and CDR2: SGHVS, FNYEAQ. The CDR3 extends over 17 amino acids. V lost 1 base and J 2 bases, leaving 18 bases between the germline ends.

This clonotype was picked up many times. This chain connects TRBV12-3 or TRBV12-4 to TRBJ2-1; 13 bases are shared with TRBD2. Germline trimming cut 4 bases from V and 9 bases from J; bases unmatched to any gene: 6. The CDR3 loop spans 15 amino acids. This CDR3 reads CASSSGLAGDVEQFF. CDR3 in DNA: TGTGCCAGCAGTTCCGGACTAGCGGGAGACGTTGAGCAGTTCTTC.